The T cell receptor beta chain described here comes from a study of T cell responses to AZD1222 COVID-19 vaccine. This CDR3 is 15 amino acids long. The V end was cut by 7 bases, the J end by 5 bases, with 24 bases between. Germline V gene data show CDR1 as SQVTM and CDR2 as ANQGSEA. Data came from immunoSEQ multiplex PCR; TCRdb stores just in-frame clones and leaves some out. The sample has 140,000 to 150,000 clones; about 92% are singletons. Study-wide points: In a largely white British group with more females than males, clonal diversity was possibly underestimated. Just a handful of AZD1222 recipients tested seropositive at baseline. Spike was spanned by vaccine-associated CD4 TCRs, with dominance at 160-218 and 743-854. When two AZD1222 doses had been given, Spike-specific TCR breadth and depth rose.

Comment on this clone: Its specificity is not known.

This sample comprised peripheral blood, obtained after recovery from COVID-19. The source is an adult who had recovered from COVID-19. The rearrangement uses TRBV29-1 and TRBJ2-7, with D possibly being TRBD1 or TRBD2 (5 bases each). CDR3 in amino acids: CSANMKGPLVNEQYF. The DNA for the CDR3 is TGCAGCGCCAACATGAAGGGACCCCTAGTCAACGAGCAGTACTTC.